The 2 T cell receptor beta chains listed next were all sequenced from one sample in a study of CD8+ T cells in alopecia areata. In each case, RNA was isolated and then reverse transcribed into cDNA as the sequencing template. Sequenced by immunoSEQ multiplex PCR; TCRdb stores in-frame clones only, minus some. The table shows around 160,000 clones, with around 47% occurring only once. The sample taken for sequencing was CD4+ T cells sorted from blood. These receptor sequences come from a human donor with alopecia areata.

V gene TRBV2 combines with J gene TRBJ2-7; D ambiguous. Trimming left V 4 bases short and J 4 bases short, with 5 bases between. CDR3 length: 11 residues. Looked up from germline, CDR1 is SNHLY and CDR2 is FYNNEI. CDR3 region: CASSVKYEQYF. The CDR3 nucleotides read TGTGCCAGCAGTGTAAAGTACGAGCAGTACTTC.

The rearrangement joins TRBV5-1 to TRBJ2-5; tentatively, D is TRBD1 or TRBD2 (6 bases each). In germline, CDR1 is SGHRS, CDR2 YFSETQ. The germline V and J ends were trimmed by 6 bases and 4 bases, with 13 bases remaining between them. CDR3 size: 13 residues. This chain's CDR3 is CASMEGDGETQYF. The CDR3, as DNA: TGCGCCAGCATGGAGGGGGATGGAGAGACCCAGTACTTC. Based on the CDR3 plus reference TRBV5-1 and TRBJ2-5, the full variable domain is KAGVTQTPRYLIKTRGQQVTLSCSPISGHRSVSWYQQTPGQGLQFLFEYFSETQRNKGNFPGRFSGRQFSNSRSEMNVSTLELGDSALYLCASMEGDGETQYFGPGTRLLVL.